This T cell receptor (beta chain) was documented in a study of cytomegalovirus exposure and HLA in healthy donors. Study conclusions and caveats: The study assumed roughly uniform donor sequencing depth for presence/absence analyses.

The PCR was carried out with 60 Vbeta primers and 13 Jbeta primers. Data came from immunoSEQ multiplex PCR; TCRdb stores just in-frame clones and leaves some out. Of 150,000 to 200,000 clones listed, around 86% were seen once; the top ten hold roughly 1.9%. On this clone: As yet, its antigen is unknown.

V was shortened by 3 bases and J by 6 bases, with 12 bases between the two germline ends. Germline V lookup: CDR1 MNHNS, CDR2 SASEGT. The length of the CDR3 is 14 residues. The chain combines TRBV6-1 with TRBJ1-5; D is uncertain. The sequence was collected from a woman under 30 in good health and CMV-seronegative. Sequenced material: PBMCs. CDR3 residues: CASSEQAISQPQHF. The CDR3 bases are TGTGCCAGCAGTGAGCAAGCCATAAGTCAGCCCCAGCATTTT.